A single sample is the source of the 29 T cell receptor beta chains below, sequenced in a study of T cell changes during pregnancy in multiple sclerosis. The assay was immunoSEQ multiplex PCR, and TCRdb's table has in-frame clones only and misses some. The table records approximately 80,000 clones, about 94% of them present only once. The input for sequencing was peripheral blood, taken in the second trimester of pregnancy. These receptors originate from a female donor in good health, enrolled as a control in a pregnancy study.

The chain links TRBV6-1 to TRBJ2-7; TRBD1 matches at 10 bases. Germline loops: CDR1 MNHNS, CDR2 SASEGT. CDR3 length: 14 residues. The V gene end was trimmed by 5 bases and the J gene end by 3 bases; junction bases not matched to a gene: 4. CDR3 sequence: CASSWDRGSYEQYF. In DNA, the CDR3 is TGTGCCAGCAGTTGGGACAGGGGCAGCTACGAGCAGTACTTC.

Written as DNA, the CDR3 is TGCGCCAGCAGCCAGATCTTGGGGAGCGCGCCCGGGGAGCTGTTTTTT. Translation: CASSQILGSAPGELFF. The chain employs TRBV4-1 and TRBJ2-2; maybe TRBD2 (5 bases). With 3 bases removed from V and 6 bases from J, the gap between germline ends came to 17 bases. The CDR3 totals 16 residues. Germline assignment: CDR1 MGHRA and CDR2 YSYEKL.

J is TRBJ1-4 and V is TRBV6-1; D remains ambiguous. V dropped 5 bases and J dropped 0 bases, with 7 bases sitting between them. Germline CDR1 is MNHNS and CDR2 is SASEGT. This CDR3 spans 14 amino acids. The CDR3 sequence: CASSPVSTNEKLFF. The CDR3 nucleotides read TGTGCCAGCAGTCCAGTCTCAACTAATGAAAAACTGTTTTTT.

V is TRBV29-1 and J is TRBJ2-2, with D possibly matching TRBD2 (5 bases). Germline V gene lookup returns CDR1 SQVTM and CDR2 ANQGSEA. V was cut by 2 bases and J by 3 bases, with 19 bases left in between. This CDR3 has 17 amino acids. DNA for the CDR3: TGCAGCGTTGAATCTCAGTCCGGGGTTGGGGACACCGGGGAGCTGTTTTTT. Its protein product is CSVESQSGVGDTGELFF.

The chain has TRBV19 and TRBJ2-5; 9 bases align to TRBD1. The CDR3 has 13 amino acids. Germline V lookup: CDR1 LNHDA, CDR2 SQIVND (reference sequence). V lost 7 bases and J lost 4; bases outside the gene matches: 4. CDR3 loop: CASTGTGRETQYF. CDR3 bases: TGTGCCAGTACCGGGACAGGGCGAGAGACCCAGTACTTC.

The genes are TRBV4-2 and TRBJ1-2; no firm D call. This CDR3 has 14 residues. The germline V gene encodes CDR1 LGHNA and CDR2 YNFKEQ. V lost 1 base and J 7 bases, leaving 13 bases between the germline ends. CDR3 bases: TGTGCCAGCAGCCAAGTTCGGGAATTAGGTGGCTACACCTTC. This sequence encodes CASSQVRELGGYTF.

The V gene is TRBV5-4, the J gene TRBJ2-5; D not resolved. V was cut by 0 bases and J by 0 bases, with 9 bases left in between. This CDR3 has 15 amino acids. Germline values: CDR1 SGHNT, CDR2 YYREEE (reference sequence). This CDR3 is CASSLGSQYQETQYF. CDR3 coding DNA: TGTGCCAGCAGCTTGGGGTCCCAGTACCAAGAGACCCAGTACTTC.

This rearrangement joins TRBV2 to TRBJ1-5; a weak D match, TRBD1 (5 bases). The CDR3 is made up of 14 amino acids. Germline V gives CDR1 SNHLY, CDR2 FYNNEI. Trimming left V 7 bases short and J 5 bases short, with 15 bases between. CDR3 coding DNA: TGTGCCAGCACAGGACATTCATCCGATCAGCCCCAGCATTTT. It translates to CASTGHSSDQPQHF.

V is TRBV6-4 and J is TRBJ2-1, with 7 nucleotides matching TRBD2. The germline CDR1 and CDR2 sequences are MRHNA and SNTAGT. Germline trimming cut 0 bases from V and 2 bases from J; bases unmatched to any gene: 1. The CDR3 consists of 15 residues. CDR3 in DNA: TGTGCCAGCAGTGACTCAGCGGGGACCTACAATGAGCAGTTCTTC. Protein sequence: CASSDSAGTYNEQFF.

J is TRBJ2-7 and V is TRBV7-2; D gene uncertain. The CDR3 is 11 amino acids. The germline V and J ends were trimmed by 6 bases and 1 base, with 4 bases remaining between them. CDR1 is SGHTA, CDR2 FQGNSA, per germline. The CDR3 is CASSISYEQYF. CDR3 coding DNA: TGTGCCAGCAGTATATCCTACGAGCAGTACTTC. The full variable domain, rest sourced from reference TRBV7-2 and TRBJ2-7, is GAGVSQSPSNKVTEKGKDVELRCDPISGHTALYWYRQSLGQGLEFLIYFQGNSAPDKSGLPSDRFSAERTGGSVSTLTIQRTQQEDSAVYLCASSISYEQYFGPGTRLTVT.

The chain couples TRBV2 to TRBJ2-7; 10 bases are a match to TRBD2. Trimming at V came to 7 bases and at J to 1 base, leaving 4 bases not matched to a gene. In germline, CDR1 is SNHLY, CDR2 FYNNEI. The CDR3 has 14 amino acids. The CDR3: CASNLAGGSYEQYF. The CDR3 nucleotides read TGTGCCAGCAATTTAGCGGGAGGTTCCTACGAGCAGTACTTC.

The CDR3 coding sequence is TGTGCCAGCAGCGCGACTAAAACCGGGGAGCTGTTTTTT. This translates into CASSATKTGELFF. V and J are TRBV9 and TRBJ2-2; D might be TRBD2 (5 bases). CDR1 is SGDLS and CDR2 is YYNGEE in the germline V gene. The CDR3 spans 13 residues. V lost 3 bases and J lost 5, with 8 bases in between.

CDR3: CAIGSAGGSYF. The CDR3 coding sequence is TGTGCCATCGGGTCGGCGGGGGGATCGTACTTC. The rearrangement links TRBV10-3 to TRBJ2-7, with 8 positions matching TRBD2. The CDR3 has 11 residues. The V segment lost 8 bases and the J segment 12 bases; nucleotides outside the gene matches: 9. Looked up from germline, CDR1 is ENHRY and CDR2 is SYGVKD.

The V and J genes are TRBV4-2 and TRBJ2-2, with a tentative D call TRBD1 (5 bases). The CDR3 covers 17 residues. Trimming pared 0 bases from V and 4 bases from J, leaving 15 bases between. Germline V CDR1 and CDR2: LGHNA, YNFKEQ. The CDR3: CASSQEGPGFGTGELFF. The CDR3 DNA is TGTGCCAGCAGCCAAGAAGGGCCAGGGTTCGGCACCGGGGAGCTGTTTTTT.

The CDR3, as DNA: TGCGCCAGCAGCGGGACAGGGGACACTGAAGCTTTCTTT. This translates into CASSGTGDTEAFF. V is TRBV5-1 and J is TRBJ1-1, with TRBD1 matching 10 bases. Germline V gene lookup returns CDR1 SGHRS and CDR2 YFSETQ. CDR3 length: 13 amino acids. V dropped 4 bases and J dropped 3; count of bases not matched to a gene: 0.

The genes are TRBV11-2 and TRBJ2-3; D is unclear. The V and J ends lost 0 bases and 0 bases respectively, with 13 bases between them. Per germline, CDR1 SGHAT and CDR2 FQNNGV. The CDR3 is made up of 17 amino acids. The CDR3 here is CASSLDDLAESTDTQYF. The CDR3 DNA reads as TGTGCCAGCAGCTTAGATGATCTGGCGGAGAGCACAGATACGCAGTATTTT.

The J gene is TRBJ2-3, the V gene TRBV5-1; possible D gene TRBD2, 5 bases. The CDR3 consists of 14 residues. Deletions cut 7 bases from V and 4 bases from J, with 16 bases between. CDR1 and CDR2 (germline): SGHRS, YFSETQ. The CDR3 DNA sequence: TGCGCCAGCGCGTGGGCGGGCGAAGCAGATACGCAGTATTTT. Its protein is CASAWAGEADTQYF. Combining the CDR3 with reference TRBV5-1 and TRBJ2-3 gives the whole variable domain KAGVTQTPRYLIKTRGQQVTLSCSPISGHRSVSWYQQTPGQGLQFLFEYFSETQRNKGNFPGRFSGRQFSNSRSEMNVSTLELGDSALYLCASAWAGEADTQYFGPGTRLTVL.

This rearrangement joins TRBV18 to TRBJ1-1, with D possibly being TRBD1 (6 bases). Germline V gene lookup returns CDR1 KGHSH and CDR2 LQKENI. V dropped 3 bases and J dropped 1 base, with 9 bases sitting between them. The CDR3 covers 14 residues. DNA of the CDR3: TGTGCCAGCTCACCGCAGGGGAAGAACACTGAAGCTTTCTTT. This sequence encodes CASSPQGKNTEAFF.

The chain uses TRBV7-5 and TRBJ1-5. TRBV7-5 corresponds to a pseudogene. This CDR3 is built from 16 residues. CDR3 DNA: TGTGCCAGAAGCTTAGGAGAGGGAGTCAGCAATCAGCCCCAGCATTTT. Encoded protein: CARSLGEGVSNQPQHF.

This chain joins TRBV27 and TRBJ1-1; possible D gene TRBD1, 5 bases. CDR3 size: 13 residues. Germline loops: CDR1 MNHEY, CDR2 SMNVEV (reference sequence). Trimming took 1 base from V and 5 from J, leaving 8 bases between them. CDR3 residues: CASSLLGRTEAFF. CDR3 sequence (DNA): TGTGCCAGCAGTTTATTGGGGCGGACTGAAGCTTTCTTT.

V gene TRBV5-1 combines with J gene TRBJ2-1; D is perhaps TRBD1 (6 bases). The CDR3 runs to 14 residues. From germline, CDR1 is SGHRS and CDR2 YFSETQ. With 1 base removed from V and 5 bases from J, the gap between germline ends came to 10 bases. This CDR3 is CASSLYPGDNEQFF. CDR3 DNA sequence: TGCGCCAGCAGCTTGTACCCAGGGGACAATGAGCAGTTCTTC.

The chain is built from TRBV7-9 and TRBJ2-3; 8 bases are shared with TRBD1. The V and J ends lost 4 bases and 4 bases, in that order; junction bases with no gene match: 13. The CDR3 runs 17 residues. Germline CDR1 reads SEHNR; CDR2 reads FQNEAQ (reference sequence). The CDR3 protein is CASSSSPDRDVADTQYF. The CDR3 DNA follows: TGTGCCAGCAGCTCGTCTCCGGACAGGGACGTGGCAGATACGCAGTATTTT. The whole variable domain, remainder taken from reference TRBV7-9 and TRBJ2-3, is DTGVSQNPRHKITKRGQNVTFRCDPISEHNRLYWYRQTLGQGPEFLTYFQNEAQLEKSRLLSDRFSAERPKGSFSTLEIQRTEQGDSAMYLCASSSSPDRDVADTQYFGPGTRLTVL.

V and J are TRBV11-2 and TRBJ2-1, with 7 bases fitting TRBD2. The trim removed 2 bases at V and 9 bases at J, leaving 7 bases unmatched. The CDR3 consists of 14 residues. The germline V gene has CDR1 SGHAT and CDR2 FQNNGV. For the CDR3, the DNA is TGTGCCAGCAGCTTACTTCGGGACTATGCTGAGCAGTTCTTC. Translation: CASSLLRDYAEQFF.

V and J are TRBV2 and TRBJ2-3; the match to TRBD2 covers 11 bases. The CDR3 consists of 15 residues. Germline V gene data show CDR1 as SNHLY and CDR2 as FYNNEI. J lost 6 bases, V lost 6 bases, and 8 bases had no gene match. The CDR3 DNA is TGTGCCAGCAGAAGCTTTAGCGGGAGGGGGGATACGCAGTATTTT. Translated: CASRSFSGRGDTQYF.

V usage is TRBV19 and J usage is TRBJ1-5, with a tentative D call TRBD1 (5 bases). Germline V gene data show CDR1 as LNHDA and CDR2 as SQIVND (reference sequence). The CDR3 has 15 amino acids. V was clipped by 1 base and J by 3 bases, with 10 bases between them. This CDR3 is CASSIVAGPNQPQHF. The CDR3 nucleotides are TGTGCCAGTAGTATAGTCGCGGGGCCCAATCAGCCCCAGCATTTT.

This clone has just one count. V and J are TRBV19 and TRBJ2-1; TRBD2 agrees at 9 bases. Germline V lookup: CDR1 LNHDA, CDR2 SQIVND (reference sequence). Trimming removed 0 bases from V and 2 bases from J; junction bases left unmatched: 2. The CDR3 contains 16 residues. This chain's CDR3 is CASSIEGGRAYNEQFF. CDR3 sequence (DNA): TGTGCCAGTAGTATAGAGGGCGGGAGGGCCTACAATGAGCAGTTCTTC.

The rearrangement uses TRBV7-9 and TRBJ1-1, with D hard to call. V dropped 5 bases and J dropped 5 bases, with 15 bases sitting between them. The CDR3 has 14 amino acids. In germline, CDR1 is SEHNR, CDR2 FQNEAQ (reference sequence). The CDR3 nucleotides are TGTGCCAGCAGCCAAGTGGGAGTCGGGACTGAAGCTTTCTTT. As protein: CASSQVGVGTEAFF.

The rearrangement uses TRBV2 and TRBJ2-2; a possible D gene is TRBD1 (6 bases). The germline CDR1 and CDR2 sequences are SNHLY and FYNNEI. The CDR3 length is 14 residues. The germline V and J ends were trimmed by 7 bases and 1 base, with 10 bases remaining between them. CDR3 sequence reads: CASTGQMNTGELFF. The CDR3 nucleotides are TGTGCCAGCACAGGACAGATGAACACCGGGGAGCTGTTTTTT.

V and J are TRBV9 and TRBJ2-6, with TRBD1 identical over 7 bases. Losses at the gene ends were 3 bases for V and 0 bases for J; bases not matched to a gene: 6. Germline CDR1 and CDR2: SGDLS and YYNGEE. There are 17 residues in the CDR3. The CDR3, as DNA: TGTGCCAGCAGCGGGGGGACAGTTTTCTCTGGGGCCAACGTCCTGACTTTC. This codes for CASSGGTVFSGANVLTF.